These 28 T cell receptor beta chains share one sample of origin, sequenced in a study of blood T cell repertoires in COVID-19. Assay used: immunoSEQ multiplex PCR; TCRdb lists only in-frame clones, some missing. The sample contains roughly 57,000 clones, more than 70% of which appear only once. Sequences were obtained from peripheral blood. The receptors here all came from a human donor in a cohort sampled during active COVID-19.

The CDR3 region has the DNA TGTGCCAGCAGTGAATCCCAGGGTGGCAATCAGCCCCAGCATTTT. Protein sequence: CASSESQGGNQPQHF. The chain carries TRBV25-1 and TRBJ1-5; weak D call: TRBD1 (5 bases). This CDR3 has 15 residues. V was clipped by 1 base and J by 2 bases, with 9 bases between them. Germline assignment: CDR1 MGHDK and CDR2 SYGVNS.

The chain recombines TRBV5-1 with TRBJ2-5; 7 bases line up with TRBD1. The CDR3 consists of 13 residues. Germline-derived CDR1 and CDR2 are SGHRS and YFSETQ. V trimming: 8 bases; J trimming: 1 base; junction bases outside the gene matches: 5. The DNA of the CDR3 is TGCGCCAGTTCCAGGGGGTCCCAAGAGACCCAGTACTTC. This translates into CASSRGSQETQYF.

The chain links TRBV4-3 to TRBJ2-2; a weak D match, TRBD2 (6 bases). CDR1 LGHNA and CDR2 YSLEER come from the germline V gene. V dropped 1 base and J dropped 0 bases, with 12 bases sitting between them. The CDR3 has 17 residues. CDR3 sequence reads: CASSQAHPGANTGELFF. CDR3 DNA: TGCGCCAGCAGCCAAGCTCATCCGGGGGCGAACACCGGGGAGCTGTTTTTT.

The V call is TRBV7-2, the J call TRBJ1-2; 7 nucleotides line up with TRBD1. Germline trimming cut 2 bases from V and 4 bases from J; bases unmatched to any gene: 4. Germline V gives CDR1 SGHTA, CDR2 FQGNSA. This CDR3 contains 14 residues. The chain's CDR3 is CASSLMGTAYGYTF. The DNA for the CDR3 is TGTGCCAGCAGCTTAATGGGGACAGCCTATGGCTACACCTTC.

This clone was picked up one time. CDR3 region: CASTLRESGTGHGYTF. The CDR3 DNA is TGTGCCAGCACCCTAAGAGAATCCGGGACAGGACATGGCTACACCTTC. The chain joins TRBV3-1 (or the pseudogene TRBV3-2) to TRBJ1-2; TRBD1 matches 8 bases. This CDR3 has 16 residues. CDR1 LGHDT and CDR2 YNNKEL come from the germline V gene (reference sequence). V lost 7 bases to trimming and J lost 6 bases; unmatched junction nucleotides: 16.

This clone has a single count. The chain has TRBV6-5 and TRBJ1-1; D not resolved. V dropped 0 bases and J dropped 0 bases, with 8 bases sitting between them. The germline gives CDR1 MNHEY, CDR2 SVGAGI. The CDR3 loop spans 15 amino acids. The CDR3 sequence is CASSYSATLNTEAFF. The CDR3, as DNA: TGTGCCAGCAGTTACTCGGCAACCCTGAACACTGAAGCTTTCTTT.

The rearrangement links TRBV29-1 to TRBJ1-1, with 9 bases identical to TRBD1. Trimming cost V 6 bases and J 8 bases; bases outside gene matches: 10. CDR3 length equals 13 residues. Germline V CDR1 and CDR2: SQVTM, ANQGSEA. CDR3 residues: CSVAGQGGEEAFF. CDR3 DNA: TGCAGCGTAGCGGGACAGGGAGGGGAGGAAGCTTTCTTT. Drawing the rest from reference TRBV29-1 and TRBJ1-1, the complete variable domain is SAVISQKPSRDICQRGTSLTIQCQVDSQVTMMFWYRQQPGQSLTLIATANQGSEATYESGFVIDKFPISRPNLTFSTLTVSNMSPEDSSIYLCSVAGQGGEEAFFGQGTRLTVV.

The CDR3 nucleotides are TGTGCCAGCAGTTCCCGGGGAGTTAAGAGATCCTACGAGCAGTACTTC. Residues: CASSSRGVKRSYEQYF. The chain is built from TRBV6-5 and TRBJ2-7, with a possible D match to TRBD2 (5 bases). The CDR3 consists of 16 residues. V lost 4 bases and J lost 1, with 17 bases in between. CDR1 and CDR2 (germline): MNHEY, SVGAGI.

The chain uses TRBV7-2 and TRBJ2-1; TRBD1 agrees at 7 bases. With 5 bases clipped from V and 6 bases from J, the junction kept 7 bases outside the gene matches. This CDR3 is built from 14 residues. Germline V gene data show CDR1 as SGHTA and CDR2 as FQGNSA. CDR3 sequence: CASSITGAGNEQFF. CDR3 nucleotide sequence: TGTGCCAGCAGCATAACAGGGGCTGGCAATGAGCAGTTCTTC.

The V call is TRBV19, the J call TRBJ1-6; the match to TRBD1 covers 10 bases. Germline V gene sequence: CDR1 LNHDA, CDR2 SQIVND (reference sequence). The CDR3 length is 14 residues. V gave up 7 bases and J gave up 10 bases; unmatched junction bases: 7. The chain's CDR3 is CASTGQGLFSPLHF. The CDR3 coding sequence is TGTGCCAGTACGGGACAGGGGTTGTTCTCACCCCTCCACTTT.

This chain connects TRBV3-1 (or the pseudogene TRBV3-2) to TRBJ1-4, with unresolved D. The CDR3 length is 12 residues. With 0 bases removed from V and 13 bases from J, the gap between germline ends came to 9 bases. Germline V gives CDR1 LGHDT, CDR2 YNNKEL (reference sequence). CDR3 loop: CASSQDLRGLFF. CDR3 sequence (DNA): TGTGCCAGCAGCCAAGACCTTCGGGGACTGTTTTTT.

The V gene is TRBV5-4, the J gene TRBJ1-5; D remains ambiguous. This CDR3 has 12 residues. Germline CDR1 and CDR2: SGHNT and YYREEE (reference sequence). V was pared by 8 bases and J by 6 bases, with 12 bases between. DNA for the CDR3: TGTGCCAGTTCGAGAGAGGGTCAGCCCCAGCATTTT. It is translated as CASSREGQPQHF.

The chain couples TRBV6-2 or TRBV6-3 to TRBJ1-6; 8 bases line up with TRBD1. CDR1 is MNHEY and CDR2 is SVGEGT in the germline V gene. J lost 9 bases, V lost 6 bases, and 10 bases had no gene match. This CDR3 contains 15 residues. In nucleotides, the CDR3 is TGTGCCAGCAGCGCAGGGGGCGGGAAGGTTTCACCCCTCCACTTT. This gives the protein CASSAGGGKVSPLHF.

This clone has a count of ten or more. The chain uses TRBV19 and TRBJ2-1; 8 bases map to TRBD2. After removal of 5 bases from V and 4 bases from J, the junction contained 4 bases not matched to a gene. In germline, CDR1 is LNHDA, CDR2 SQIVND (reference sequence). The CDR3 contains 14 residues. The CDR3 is CASSRGGAYNEQFF. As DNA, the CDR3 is TGTGCCAGTAGTCGGGGGGGCGCATACAATGAGCAGTTCTTC.

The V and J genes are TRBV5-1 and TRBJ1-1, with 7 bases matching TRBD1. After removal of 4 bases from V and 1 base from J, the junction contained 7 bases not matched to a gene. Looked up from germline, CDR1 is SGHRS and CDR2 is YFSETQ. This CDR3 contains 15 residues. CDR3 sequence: CASSPGQAQNTEAFF. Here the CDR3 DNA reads TGCGCCAGCAGCCCCGGACAGGCCCAGAACACTGAAGCTTTCTTT. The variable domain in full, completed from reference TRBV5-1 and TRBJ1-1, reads KAGVTQTPRYLIKTRGQQVTLSCSPISGHRSVSWYQQTPGQGLQFLFEYFSETQRNKGNFPGRFSGRQFSNSRSEMNVSTLELGDSALYLCASSPGQAQNTEAFFGQGTRLTVV.

The CDR3 sequence is CASSPPTRGVDEQYF. The CDR3 DNA sequence: TGTGCCAGCTCACCACCAACCCGGGGGGTGGACGAGCAGTACTTC. The V call is TRBV18, the J call TRBJ2-7; TRBD2 agrees at 7 bases. The CDR3 extends over 15 amino acids. With 0 bases clipped from V and 5 bases from J, the junction kept 7 bases outside the gene matches. The V gene's germline CDR1 is KGHSH and CDR2 LQKENI.

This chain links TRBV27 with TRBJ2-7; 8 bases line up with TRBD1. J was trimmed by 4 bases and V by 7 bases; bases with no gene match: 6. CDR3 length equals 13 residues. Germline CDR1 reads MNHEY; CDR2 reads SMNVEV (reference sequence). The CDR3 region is CASKPGGGYEQYF. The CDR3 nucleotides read TGTGCCAGCAAGCCAGGGGGCGGTTACGAGCAGTACTTC.

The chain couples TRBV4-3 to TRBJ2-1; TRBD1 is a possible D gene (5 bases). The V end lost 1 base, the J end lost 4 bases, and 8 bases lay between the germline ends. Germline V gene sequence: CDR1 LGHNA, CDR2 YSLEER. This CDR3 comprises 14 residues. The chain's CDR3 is CASSQAYRYNEQFF. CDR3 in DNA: TGCGCCAGCAGCCAAGCTTACAGGTACAATGAGCAGTTCTTC.

The CDR3 reads CASSLPRGGDYNSPLHF. CDR3 DNA sequence: TGTGCCAGCAGCTTACCCCGGGGTGGGGACTATAATTCACCCCTCCACTTT. This chain links TRBV5-4 with TRBJ1-6, with D unresolved. The germline V gene encodes CDR1 SGHNT and CDR2 YYREEE (reference sequence). The length of the CDR3 is 17 residues. The V end lost 2 bases, the J end lost 3 bases, and 15 bases lay between the germline ends.

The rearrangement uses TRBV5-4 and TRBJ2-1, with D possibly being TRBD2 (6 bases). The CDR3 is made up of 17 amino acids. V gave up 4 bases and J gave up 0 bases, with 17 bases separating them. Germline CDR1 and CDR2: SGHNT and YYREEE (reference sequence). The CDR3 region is CASSPVGGQSSYNEQFF. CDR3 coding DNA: TGTGCCAGCAGCCCCGTCGGAGGGCAAAGCTCCTACAATGAGCAGTTCTTC.

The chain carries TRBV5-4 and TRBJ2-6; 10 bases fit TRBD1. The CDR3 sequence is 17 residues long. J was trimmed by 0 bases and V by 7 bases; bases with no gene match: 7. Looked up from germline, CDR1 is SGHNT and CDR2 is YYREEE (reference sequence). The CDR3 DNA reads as TGTGCCAGCCGACCGGGACAGGGGAACTCTGGGGCCAACGTCCTGACTTTC. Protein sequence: CASRPGQGNSGANVLTF.

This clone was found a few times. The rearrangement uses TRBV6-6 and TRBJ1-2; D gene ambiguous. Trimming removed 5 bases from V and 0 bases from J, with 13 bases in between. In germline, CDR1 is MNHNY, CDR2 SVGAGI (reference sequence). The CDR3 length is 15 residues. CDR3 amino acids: CASSPRLLTNYGYTF. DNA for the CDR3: TGTGCCAGCAGTCCGCGGTTGCTGACTAACTATGGCTACACCTTC.

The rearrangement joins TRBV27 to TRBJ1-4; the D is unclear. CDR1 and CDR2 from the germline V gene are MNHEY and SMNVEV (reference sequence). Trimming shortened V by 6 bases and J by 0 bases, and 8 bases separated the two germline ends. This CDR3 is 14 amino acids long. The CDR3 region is CASSHIATNEKLFF. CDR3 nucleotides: TGTGCCAGCAGCCACATCGCAACTAATGAAAAACTGTTTTTT. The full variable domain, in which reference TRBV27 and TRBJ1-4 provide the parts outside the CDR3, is EAQVTQNPRYLITVTGKKLTVTCSQNMNHEYMSWYRQDPGLGLRQIYYSMNVEVTDKGDVPEGYKVSRKEKRNFPLILESPSPNQTSLYFCASSHIATNEKLFFGSGTQLSVL.

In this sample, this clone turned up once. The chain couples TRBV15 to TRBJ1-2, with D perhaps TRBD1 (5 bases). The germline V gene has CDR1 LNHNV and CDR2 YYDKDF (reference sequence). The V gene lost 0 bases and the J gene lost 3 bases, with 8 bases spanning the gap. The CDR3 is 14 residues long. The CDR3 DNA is TGTGCCACCAGCAGAGATCGGGGGTACTATGGCTACACCTTC. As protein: CATSRDRGYYGYTF.

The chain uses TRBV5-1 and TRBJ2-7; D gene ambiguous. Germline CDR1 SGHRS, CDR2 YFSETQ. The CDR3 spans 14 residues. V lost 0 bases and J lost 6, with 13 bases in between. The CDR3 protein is CASSLDDILSEQYF. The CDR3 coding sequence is TGCGCCAGCAGCTTGGACGACATCCTTTCCGAGCAGTACTTC.

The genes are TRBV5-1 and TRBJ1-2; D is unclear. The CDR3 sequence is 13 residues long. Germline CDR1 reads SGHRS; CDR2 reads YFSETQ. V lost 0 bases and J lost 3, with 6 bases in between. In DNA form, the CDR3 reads TGCGCCAGCAGCTTGGACCCAGACTATGGCTACACCTTC. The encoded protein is CASSLDPDYGYTF.

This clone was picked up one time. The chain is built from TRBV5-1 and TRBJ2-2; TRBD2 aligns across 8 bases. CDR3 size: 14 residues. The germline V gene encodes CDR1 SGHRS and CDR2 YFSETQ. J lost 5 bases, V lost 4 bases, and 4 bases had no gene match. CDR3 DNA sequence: TGCGCCAGCAGCCCCGGGAGGGGGACCGGGGAGCTGTTTTTT. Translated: CASSPGRGTGELFF.

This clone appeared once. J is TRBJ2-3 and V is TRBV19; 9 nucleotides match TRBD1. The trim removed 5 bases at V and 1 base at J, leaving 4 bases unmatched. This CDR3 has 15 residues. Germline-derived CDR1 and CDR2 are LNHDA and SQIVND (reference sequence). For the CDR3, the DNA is TGTGCCAGTAGTCCCCGGACAGGGGGCACAGATACGCAGTATTTT. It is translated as CASSPRTGGTDTQYF.